These 19 T cell receptor beta chains originate from one sample sequenced in a study of blood T cell repertoires in COVID-19. TCRdb's table, derived via immunoSEQ multiplex PCR, lists solely in-frame clones and lacks some. The sample records around 150,000 clones, around 81% being singletons. Sequencing input: PBMCs or T cells enriched from blood (not recorded which). These receptors came from a woman in her thirties or forties who had recovered from COVID-19.

The chain links TRBV3-1 (or the pseudogene TRBV3-2) to TRBJ1-1, with 10 bases aligning to TRBD1. Trimming cost V 6 bases and J 7 bases; bases outside gene matches: 8. The germline gives CDR1 LGHDT, CDR2 YNNKEL (reference sequence). CDR3 size: 14 residues. CDR3 sequence (DNA): TGTGCCAGCAGAAAGACAGGGGGCCGAGGTGAAGCTTTCTTT. Protein product: CASRKTGGRGEAFF.

This clone was detected only once. The rearrangement uses TRBV4-2 and TRBJ1-5; tentative D call: TRBD1 (5 bases). V was pared by 0 bases and J by 5 bases, with 8 bases between. Germline V lookup: CDR1 LGHNA, CDR2 YNFKEQ. The CDR3 runs to 14 residues. CDR3 nucleotides: TGTGCCAGCAGCCAAGATAGGGGATATCAGCCCCAGCATTTT. Its protein is CASSQDRGYQPQHF.

V and J are TRBV5-1 and TRBJ1-5; D uncertain. This CDR3 is built from 13 residues. CDR1 and CDR2 (germline): SGHRS, YFSETQ. V lost 0 bases and J 5 bases, leaving 6 bases between the germline ends. CDR3 protein: CASSLVPDQPQHF. The CDR3 bases are TGCGCCAGCAGCTTGGTTCCCGATCAGCCCCAGCATTTT.

The chain has TRBV19 and TRBJ2-7, with 7 bases aligning to TRBD1. V shed 8 bases and J 2 bases; nucleotides not matched to a gene: 3. The CDR3 contains 12 residues. Looked up from germline, CDR1 is LNHDA and CDR2 is SQIVND (reference sequence). The chain's CDR3 is CASGTAPYEQYF. CDR3 nucleotides: TGTGCCAGTGGGACAGCCCCCTACGAGCAGTACTTC.

The chain is built from TRBV12-5 and TRBJ2-5; maybe TRBD2 (5 bases). CDR1 LGHNT and CDR2 FRNRAP come from the germline V gene. This CDR3 spans 16 amino acids. Between the trimmed V and J ends, which lost 1 base and 2 bases, there was a span of 14 bases. This CDR3 is CASGLGTGRPQETQYF. The CDR3 DNA follows: TGTGCTAGTGGTTTGGGTACGGGAAGACCTCAAGAGACCCAGTACTTC.

The chain is built from TRBV7-9 and TRBJ2-1, with TRBD1 matching 8 bases. CDR3 length: 15 residues. Germline V gene sequence: CDR1 SEHNR, CDR2 FQNEAQ (reference sequence). V dropped 1 base and J dropped 12; count of bases not matched to a gene: 11. The CDR3 loop is CASSLGQGARVSQFF. The CDR3, as DNA: TGTGCCAGCAGCTTAGGGCAGGGGGCGCGGGTCTCGCAGTTCTTC.

To note about this clone: The same CDR3 arises from other DNA sequences in this sample as well. CDR3 DNA: TGTGCTAGTGGTTCGGGGCAAGAGACCCAGTACTTC. Its protein product is CASGSGQETQYF. The gene calls are TRBV12-5 and TRBJ2-5; D might be TRBD2 (5 bases). Deletions cut 4 bases from V and 2 bases from J, with 5 bases between. There are 12 residues in the CDR3. The V gene's germline CDR1 is LGHNT and CDR2 FRNRAP. The variable domain in full, completed from reference TRBV12-5 and TRBJ2-5, reads DARVTQTPRHKVTEMGQEVTMRCQPILGHNTVFWYRQTMMQGLELLAYFRNRAPLDDSGMPKDRFSAEMPDATLATLKIQPSEPRDSAVYFCASGSGQETQYFGPGTRLLVL.

This clone was detected once. The CDR3 DNA is TGCAGCGTTATACCAGGGGGCTCGACCGGGGAGCTGTTTTTT. Protein: CSVIPGGSTGELFF. The gene calls are TRBV29-1 and TRBJ2-2; 8 bases agree with TRBD1. This CDR3 spans 14 amino acids. J lost 5 bases, V lost 5 bases, and 7 bases had no gene match. Germline V gives CDR1 SQVTM, CDR2 ANQGSEA.

CDR3 sequence: CASSEFRGSNQPQHF. DNA for the CDR3: TGTGCCAGCAGTGAATTTAGGGGAAGCAATCAGCCCCAGCATTTT. The chain employs TRBV6-1 and TRBJ1-5; D may be TRBD1 (5 bases). This CDR3 region has 15 residues. V lost 2 bases, J lost 1 base, and 9 bases lay in between. Germline V CDR1 and CDR2: MNHNS, SASEGT.

Notes on this clone: The germline gene is not matched at one end of the junction; a read error may be the cause. The chain joins TRBV6-4 to TRBJ2-7; 8 bases agree with TRBD1. The CDR3 has 14 amino acids. CDR1 MRHNA and CDR2 SNTAGT come from the germline V gene. CDR3 DNA sequence: TGTGCCAGCAGCCTGACAGGGGCGTCCTCCGAGCAGTACTTC. It translates to CASSLTGASSEQYF.

The V and J genes are TRBV5-1 and TRBJ2-3; 10 bases fit TRBD2. Per germline, CDR1 SGHRS and CDR2 YFSETQ. The V segment lost 0 bases and the J segment 5 bases; nucleotides outside the gene matches: 3. This CDR3 comprises 15 residues. The CDR3 reads CASSLEAGGVDTQYF. The CDR3, as DNA: TGCGCCAGCAGCTTGGAAGCGGGAGGGGTAGATACGCAGTATTTT.

V gene TRBV5-1 combines with J gene TRBJ1-6; D is unresolved. Trimming took 0 bases from V and 10 from J, leaving 11 bases between them. This CDR3 is 14 amino acids long. In germline, CDR1 is SGHRS, CDR2 YFSETQ. The CDR3 spells CASSLAGRGSPLHF. CDR3 DNA: TGCGCCAGCAGCTTGGCTGGTAGAGGATCACCCCTCCACTTT.

This chain connects TRBV3-1 (or the pseudogene TRBV3-2) to TRBJ2-5, with 10 bases that match TRBD2. Germline CDR1 reads LGHDT; CDR2 reads YNNKEL (reference sequence). CDR3 size: 19 residues. The J segment lost 4 bases and the V segment lost 2 bases, leaving 16 bases of the junction unmatched. This CDR3 is CASSQMFREAGGPGETQYF. The CDR3 nucleotides read TGTGCCAGCAGCCAAATGTTCCGTGAAGCGGGGGGGCCGGGAGAGACCCAGTACTTC.

The V and J genes are TRBV2 and TRBJ2-1; perhaps TRBD1 as D (6 bases). Between the trimmed V and J ends, which lost 4 bases and 5 bases, there was a span of 15 bases. Germline V gives CDR1 SNHLY, CDR2 FYNNEI. This CDR3 is built from 15 residues. The CDR3 protein is CASSAGPGVHNEQFF. The CDR3 DNA reads TGTGCCAGCAGTGCGGGGCCAGGGGTCCACAATGAGCAGTTCTTC.

This clone is a singleton in its sample. The chain uses TRBV7-9 and TRBJ1-2; 10 nucleotides align to TRBD1. V dropped 2 bases and J dropped 6; count of bases not matched to a gene: 3. CDR3 size: 14 residues. The germline CDR1 and CDR2 sequences are SEHNR and FQNEAQ (reference sequence). The CDR3, as DNA: TGTGCCAGCAGCTTAATTGGGACAGGGGATGGCTACACCTTC. Its protein is CASSLIGTGDGYTF.

The chain has TRBV5-1 and TRBJ1-4; D not certain. The CDR3 loop spans 16 amino acids. Germline V gene sequence: CDR1 SGHRS, CDR2 YFSETQ. V dropped 4 bases and J dropped 8 bases, with 21 bases sitting between them. The DNA for the CDR3 is TGCGCCAGCAGCCTGACACTCCCAACACCGCCGGAAAAACTGTTTTTT. Translation gives CASSLTLPTPPEKLFF.

The V call is TRBV4-2, the J call TRBJ2-7; TRBD2 is a possible D gene (5 bases). The germline V gene encodes CDR1 LGHNA and CDR2 YNFKEQ. V was clipped by 0 bases and J by 3 bases, with 12 bases between them. The CDR3 runs 15 residues. The CDR3 DNA is TGTGCCAGCAGCCAAGAATTCCCCGGGGTCTACGAGCAGTACTTC. Amino acids: CASSQEFPGVYEQYF.

The sample holds one count of this clone. The CDR3 spells CASSQPGRVGEQYF. CDR3 coding DNA: TGCGCCAGCAGCCAACCGGGCAGGGTGGGCGAGCAGTACTTC. The gene calls are TRBV4-1 and TRBJ2-7; D perhaps matches TRBD1 (5 bases). The germline CDR1 and CDR2 sequences are MGHRA and YSYEKL. The CDR3 is made up of 14 amino acids. V was pared by 2 bases and J by 6 bases, with 14 bases between.

V and J are TRBV4-1 and TRBJ1-3, with D perhaps matching TRBD1 (6 bases). V was trimmed by 1 base and J by 2 bases, leaving 9 bases between them. This CDR3 has 15 amino acids. Germline lookup yields CDR1 MGHRA and CDR2 YSYEKL. CDR3 loop: CASSQGTDPGNTIYF. In DNA form, the CDR3 reads TGCGCCAGCAGCCAAGGGACAGACCCTGGAAACACCATATATTTT.